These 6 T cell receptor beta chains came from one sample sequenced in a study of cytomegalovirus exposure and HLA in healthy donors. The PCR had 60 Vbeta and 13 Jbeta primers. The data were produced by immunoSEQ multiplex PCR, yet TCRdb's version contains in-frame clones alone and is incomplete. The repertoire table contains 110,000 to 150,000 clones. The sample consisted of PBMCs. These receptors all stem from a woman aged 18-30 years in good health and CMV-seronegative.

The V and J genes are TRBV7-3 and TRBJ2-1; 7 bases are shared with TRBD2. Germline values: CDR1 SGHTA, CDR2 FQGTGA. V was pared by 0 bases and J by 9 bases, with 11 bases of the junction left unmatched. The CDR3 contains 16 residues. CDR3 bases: TGTGCCAGCAGCTTAACACACGAGGGAGGGCTCACTGAGCAGTTCTTC. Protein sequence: CASSLTHEGGLTEQFF.

The DNA of the CDR3 is TGTGCCAGCAGTGAAGTCGGGACAGCCACAGATACGCAGTATTTT. Translation gives CASSEVGTATDTQYF. The genes are TRBV6-1 and TRBJ2-3, with 7 bases that match TRBD1. The germline gives CDR1 MNHNS, CDR2 SASEGT. The CDR3 extends over 15 amino acids. Germline trimming cut 1 base from V and 2 bases from J; bases unmatched to any gene: 3.

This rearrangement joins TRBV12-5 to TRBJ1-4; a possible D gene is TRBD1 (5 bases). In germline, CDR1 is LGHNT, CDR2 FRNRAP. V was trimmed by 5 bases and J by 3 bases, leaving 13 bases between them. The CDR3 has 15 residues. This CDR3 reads CASGPQGAANEKLFF. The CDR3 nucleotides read TGTGCTAGTGGTCCCCAGGGTGCGGCTAATGAAAAACTGTTTTTT.

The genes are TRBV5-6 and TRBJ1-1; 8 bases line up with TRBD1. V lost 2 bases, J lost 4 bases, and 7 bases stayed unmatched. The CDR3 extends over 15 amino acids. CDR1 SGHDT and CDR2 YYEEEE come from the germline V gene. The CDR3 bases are TGTGCCAGCAGCTTCCAGGGGGCGAGGAGCACTGAAGCTTTCTTT. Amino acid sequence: CASSFQGARSTEAFF.

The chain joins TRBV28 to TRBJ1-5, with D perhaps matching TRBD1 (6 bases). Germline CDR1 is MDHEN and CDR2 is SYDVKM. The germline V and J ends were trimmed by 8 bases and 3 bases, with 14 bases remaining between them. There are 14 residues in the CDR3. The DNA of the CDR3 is TGTGCCAGCGGACCAACAGGGTTCAATCAGCCCCAGCATTTT. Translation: CASGPTGFNQPQHF.

CDR3 amino acids: CASTPNRGGGQNEKLFF. In DNA form, the CDR3 reads TGTGCCAGCACCCCCAATCGCGGAGGGGGCCAAAATGAAAAACTGTTTTTT. The chain recombines TRBV28 with TRBJ1-4; 7 bases fit TRBD1. CDR1 is MDHEN and CDR2 is SYDVKM in the germline V gene. There are 17 residues in the CDR3. The J segment lost 5 bases and the V segment lost 7 bases, leaving 16 bases of the junction unmatched.